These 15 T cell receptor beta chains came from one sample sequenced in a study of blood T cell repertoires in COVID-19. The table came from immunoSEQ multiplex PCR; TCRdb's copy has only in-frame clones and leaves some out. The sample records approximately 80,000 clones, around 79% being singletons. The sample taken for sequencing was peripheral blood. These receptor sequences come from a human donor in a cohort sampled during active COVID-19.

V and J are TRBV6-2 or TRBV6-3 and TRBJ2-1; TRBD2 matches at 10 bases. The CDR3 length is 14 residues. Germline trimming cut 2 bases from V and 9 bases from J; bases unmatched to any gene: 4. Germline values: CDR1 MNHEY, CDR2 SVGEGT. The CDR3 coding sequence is TGTGCCAGCAGTTACCTAGCGGGAGTGGGTGAGCAGTTCTTC. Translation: CASSYLAGVGEQFF.

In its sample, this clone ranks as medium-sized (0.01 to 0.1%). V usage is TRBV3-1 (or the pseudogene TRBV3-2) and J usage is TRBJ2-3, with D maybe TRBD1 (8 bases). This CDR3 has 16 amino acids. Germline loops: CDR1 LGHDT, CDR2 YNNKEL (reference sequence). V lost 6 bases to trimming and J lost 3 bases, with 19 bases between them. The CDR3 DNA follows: TGTGCCAGCAGTCCTTACGACAGGGGAGGGACAGATACGCAGTATTTT. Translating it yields CASSPYDRGGTDTQYF.

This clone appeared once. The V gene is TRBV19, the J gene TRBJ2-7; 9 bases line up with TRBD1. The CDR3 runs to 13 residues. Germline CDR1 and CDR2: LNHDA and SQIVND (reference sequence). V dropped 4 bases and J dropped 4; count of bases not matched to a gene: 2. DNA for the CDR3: TGTGCCAGTAGTAAGGACAGGGGTTACGAGCAGTACTTC. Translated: CASSKDRGYEQYF.

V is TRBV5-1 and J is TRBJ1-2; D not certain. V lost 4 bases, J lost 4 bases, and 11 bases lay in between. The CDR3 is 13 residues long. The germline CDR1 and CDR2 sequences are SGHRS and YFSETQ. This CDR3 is CASSLPNVYGYTF. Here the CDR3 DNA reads TGCGCCAGCAGCCTACCCAACGTCTATGGCTACACCTTC.

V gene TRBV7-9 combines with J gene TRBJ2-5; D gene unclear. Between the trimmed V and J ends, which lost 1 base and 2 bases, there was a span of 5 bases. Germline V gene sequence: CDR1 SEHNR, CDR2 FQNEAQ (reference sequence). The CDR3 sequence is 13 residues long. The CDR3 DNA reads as TGTGCCAGCAGCTTAGTACAGCAAGAGACCCAGTACTTC. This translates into CASSLVQQETQYF.

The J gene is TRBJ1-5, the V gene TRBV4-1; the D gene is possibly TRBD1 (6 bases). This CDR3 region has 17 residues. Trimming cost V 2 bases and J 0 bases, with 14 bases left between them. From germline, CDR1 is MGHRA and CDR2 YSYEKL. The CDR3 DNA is TGCGCCAGCAGCCAATACTTTGGGGGCTCTAGCAATCAGCCCCAGCATTTT. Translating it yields CASSQYFGGSSNQPQHF.

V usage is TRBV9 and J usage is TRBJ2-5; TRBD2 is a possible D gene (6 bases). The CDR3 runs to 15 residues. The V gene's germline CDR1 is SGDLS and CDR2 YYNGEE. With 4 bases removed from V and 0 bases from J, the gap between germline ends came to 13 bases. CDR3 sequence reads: CASSWGVTDQETQYF. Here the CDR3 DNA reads TGTGCCAGCAGCTGGGGGGTGACAGACCAAGAGACCCAGTACTTC.

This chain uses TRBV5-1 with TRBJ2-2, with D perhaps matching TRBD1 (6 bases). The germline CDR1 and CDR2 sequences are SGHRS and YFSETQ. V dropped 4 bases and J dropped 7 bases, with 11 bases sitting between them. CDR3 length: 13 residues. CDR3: CASSQGNVGELFF. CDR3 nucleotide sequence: TGCGCCAGCAGCCAGGGGAACGTCGGGGAGCTGTTTTTT.

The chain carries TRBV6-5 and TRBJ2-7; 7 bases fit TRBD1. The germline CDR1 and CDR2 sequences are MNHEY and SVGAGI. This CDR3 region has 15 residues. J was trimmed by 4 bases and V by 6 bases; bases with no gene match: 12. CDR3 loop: CASSAGTASLYEQYF. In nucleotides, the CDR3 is TGTGCCAGCAGCGCCGGGACAGCATCCCTTTACGAGCAGTACTTC.

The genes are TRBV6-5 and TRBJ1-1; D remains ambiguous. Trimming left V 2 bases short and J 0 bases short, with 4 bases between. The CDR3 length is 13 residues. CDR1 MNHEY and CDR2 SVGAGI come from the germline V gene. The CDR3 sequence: CASSYTVNTEAFF. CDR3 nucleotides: TGTGCCAGCAGTTACACAGTGAACACTGAAGCTTTCTTT.

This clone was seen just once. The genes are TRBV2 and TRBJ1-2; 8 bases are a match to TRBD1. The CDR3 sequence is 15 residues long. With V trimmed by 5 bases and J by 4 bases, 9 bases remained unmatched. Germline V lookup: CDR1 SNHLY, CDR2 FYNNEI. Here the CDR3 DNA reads TGTGCCAGCAGTCGAATCTCCGGGACAGGCTATGGCTACACCTTC. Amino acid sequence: CASSRISGTGYGYTF.

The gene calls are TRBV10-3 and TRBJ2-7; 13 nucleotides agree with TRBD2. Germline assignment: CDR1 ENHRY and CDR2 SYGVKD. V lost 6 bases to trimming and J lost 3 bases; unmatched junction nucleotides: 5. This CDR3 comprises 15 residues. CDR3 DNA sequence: TGTGCCATCAGCTCGACTAGCGGGAGGTACTACGAGCAGTACGTC. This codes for CAISSTSGRYYEQYV.

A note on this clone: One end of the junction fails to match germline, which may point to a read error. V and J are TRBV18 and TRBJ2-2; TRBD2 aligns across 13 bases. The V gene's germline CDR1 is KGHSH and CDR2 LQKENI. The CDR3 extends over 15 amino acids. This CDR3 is CASTPGLAGSGELFF. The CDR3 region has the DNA TGTGCCAGCACACCGGGACTAGCGGGATCCGGGGAGCTGTTTTTT.

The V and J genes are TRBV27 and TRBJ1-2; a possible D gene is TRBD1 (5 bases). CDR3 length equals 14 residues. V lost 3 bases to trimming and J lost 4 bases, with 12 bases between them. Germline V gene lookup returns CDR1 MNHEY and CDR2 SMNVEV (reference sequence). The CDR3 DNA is TGTGCCAGCAGTTTCGGGGCGGGACTCTATGGCTACACCTTC. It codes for CASSFGAGLYGYTF.

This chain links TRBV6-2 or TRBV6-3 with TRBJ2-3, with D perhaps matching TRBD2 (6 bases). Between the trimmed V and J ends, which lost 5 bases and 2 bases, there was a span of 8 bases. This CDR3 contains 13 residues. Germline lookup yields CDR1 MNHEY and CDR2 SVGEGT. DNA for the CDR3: TGTGCCAGCAGTAAGCGGGTCACAGATACGCAGTATTTT. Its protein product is CASSKRVTDTQYF.